These 11 T cell receptor beta chains came from one sample sequenced in a study of beta chain features in type 1 diabetes. Expressed TCRB transcripts were sequenced after all isolated RNA was converted to cDNA. Repertoires were generated with immunoSEQ multiplex PCR, while TCRdb's copy carries only in-frame clones and drops some. The data hold roughly 170,000 clones, with approximately 13% observed a single time. The sequenced sample was central memory CD4+ T cells from blood. Receptor source: a woman aged 18-29 years in good health.

V gene TRBV19 combines with J gene TRBJ2-5; tentative D call: TRBD2 (5 bases). Germline-derived CDR1 and CDR2 are LNHDA and SQIVND (reference sequence). This CDR3 is built from 13 residues. V was pared by 5 bases and J by 5 bases, with 12 bases between. This CDR3 is CASSPRESETQYF. The CDR3 coding sequence is TGTGCCAGTAGTCCACGGGAAAGTGAGACCCAGTACTTC.

This clone has just a few counts. This rearrangement joins TRBV18 to TRBJ1-2; 7 bases map to TRBD1. Germline CDR1 is KGHSH and CDR2 is LQKENI. The CDR3 extends over 14 amino acids. The ends lost 2 bases at V and 2 bases at J; junction bases unmatched: 2. The CDR3 DNA reads TGTGCCAGCTCACCAGCGGGACAGAACTATGGCTACACCTTC. Residues: CASSPAGQNYGYTF.

This clone was seen only a few times. This chain links TRBV28 with TRBJ2-1, with TRBD2 as a possible D gene (5 bases). CDR1 is MDHEN and CDR2 is SYDVKM in the germline V gene. The CDR3 is 13 amino acids. Trimming left V 2 bases short and J 6 bases short, with 8 bases between. In DNA, the CDR3 is TGTGCCAGCAGTTTAGCGGGCCTCAATGAGCAGTTCTTC. This gives the protein CASSLAGLNEQFF. Supplemented by reference TRBV28 and TRBJ2-1, the full variable domain reads DVKVTQSSRYLVKRTGEKVFLECVQDMDHENMFWYRQDPGLGLRLIYFSYDVKMKEKGDIPEGYSVSREKKERFSLILESASTNQTSMYLCASSLAGLNEQFFGPGTRLTVL.

This chain links TRBV5-4 with TRBJ1-2; D is possibly TRBD1 (6 bases). CDR1 is SGHNT, CDR2 YYREEE, per germline (reference sequence). The V end lost 2 bases, the J end lost 7 bases, and 21 bases lay between the germline ends. The CDR3 sequence is 16 residues long. CDR3 amino acids: CASSFQASVTGLGYTF. The DNA of the CDR3 is TGTGCCAGCAGCTTTCAAGCATCAGTCACAGGGCTTGGCTACACCTTC.

The chain links TRBV6-6 to TRBJ1-5, with 9 nucleotides matching TRBD1. The germline gives CDR1 MNHNY, CDR2 SVGAGI (reference sequence). The V and J ends lost 6 bases and 6 bases, in that order; junction bases with no gene match: 12. The CDR3 totals 16 residues. The CDR3 DNA reads TGTGCCAGCAGAATACCTACAGGGGGCGGGGGTCAGCCCCAGCATTTT. Its protein is CASRIPTGGGGQPQHF.

The chain joins TRBV28 to TRBJ1-1, with 7 bases lining up with TRBD1. Per germline, CDR1 MDHEN and CDR2 SYDVKM. This CDR3 region has 14 residues. Trimming removed 4 bases from V and 2 bases from J; junction bases left unmatched: 4. The CDR3 spells CASSYNRGNTEAFF. In DNA, the CDR3 is TGTGCCAGCAGTTACAACAGGGGTAACACTGAAGCTTTCTTT.

This clone occurred a few times. This chain joins TRBV7-2 and TRBJ2-7, with 9 bases lining up with TRBD2. The length of the CDR3 is 15 residues. The V and J ends lost 1 base and 4 bases, in that order; junction bases with no gene match: 5. Germline loops: CDR1 SGHTA, CDR2 FQGNSA. The CDR3 nucleotides are TGTGCCAGCAGCTTAGGCGGGAGGGCCCAGTACGAGCAGTACTTC. Translated: CASSLGGRAQYEQYF.

The V gene is TRBV19, the J gene TRBJ1-4; no clear D. The V gene's germline CDR1 is LNHDA and CDR2 SQIVND (reference sequence). The CDR3 runs 15 residues. V was cut by 8 bases and J by 0 bases, with 13 bases left in between. Written as DNA, the CDR3 is TGTGCCAGTTTGTTACAGACCGCAACTAATGAAAAACTGTTTTTT. Translated: CASLLQTATNEKLFF.

On this clone itself: One end of the junction fails to match germline, which may point to a read error. The chain joins TRBV2 to TRBJ2-2, with D tentatively TRBD1 (6 bases). This CDR3 region has 15 residues. Germline CDR1 and CDR2: SNHLY and FYNNEI. The CDR3 spells CATSSGVGFTGELFF. The CDR3 region has the DNA TGTGCCACCAGTTCAGGGGTTGGTTTTACCGGGGAGCTGTTTTTT.

The chain links TRBV7-2 to TRBJ2-7; TRBD2 matches 9 bases. The CDR3 is 17 residues long. V was pared by 5 bases and J by 6 bases, with 17 bases of the junction left unmatched. The germline CDR1 and CDR2 sequences are SGHTA and FQGNSA. CDR3 in amino acids: CASSQDAPSGIRREQYF. In DNA form, the CDR3 reads TGTGCCAGCAGCCAAGATGCGCCTAGCGGGATCCGGCGCGAGCAGTACTTC.

The chain has TRBV28 and TRBJ1-5; D not resolved. Trimming cost V 5 bases and J 5 bases, with 13 bases left between them. CDR1 and CDR2 from the germline V gene are MDHEN and SYDVKM. This CDR3 has 14 residues. The CDR3: CASSPWRPDQPQHF. CDR3 nucleotide sequence: TGTGCCAGCAGTCCGTGGAGGCCTGATCAGCCCCAGCATTTT.